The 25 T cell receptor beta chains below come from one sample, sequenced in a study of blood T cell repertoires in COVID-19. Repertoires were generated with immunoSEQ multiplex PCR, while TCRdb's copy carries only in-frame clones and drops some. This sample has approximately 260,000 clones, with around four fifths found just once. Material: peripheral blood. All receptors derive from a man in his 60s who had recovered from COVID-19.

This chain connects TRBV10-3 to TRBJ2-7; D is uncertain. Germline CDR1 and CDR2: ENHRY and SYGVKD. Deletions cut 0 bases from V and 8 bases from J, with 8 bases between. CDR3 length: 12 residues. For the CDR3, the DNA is TGTGCCATCAGTGAGTCGGCCGTGCAGCAGTACTTC. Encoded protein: CAISESAVQQYF.

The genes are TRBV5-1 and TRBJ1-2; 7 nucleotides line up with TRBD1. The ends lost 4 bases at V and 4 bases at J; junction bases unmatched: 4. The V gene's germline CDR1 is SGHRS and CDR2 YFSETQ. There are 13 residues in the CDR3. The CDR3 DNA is TGCGCCAGCAGCATGGGACAGCCCTATGGCTACACCTTC. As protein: CASSMGQPYGYTF.

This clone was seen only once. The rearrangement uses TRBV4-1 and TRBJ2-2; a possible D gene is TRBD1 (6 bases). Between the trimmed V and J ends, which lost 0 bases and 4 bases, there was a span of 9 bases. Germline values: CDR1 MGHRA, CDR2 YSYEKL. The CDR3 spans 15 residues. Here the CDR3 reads CASSQDRGVTGELFF. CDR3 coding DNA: TGCGCCAGCAGCCAAGACAGGGGAGTCACCGGGGAGCTGTTTTTT.

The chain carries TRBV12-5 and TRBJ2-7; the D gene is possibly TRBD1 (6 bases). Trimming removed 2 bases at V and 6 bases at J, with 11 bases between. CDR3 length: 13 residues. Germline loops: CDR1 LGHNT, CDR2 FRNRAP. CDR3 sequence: CASGLPTGSEQYF. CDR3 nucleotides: TGTGCTAGTGGTTTGCCGACAGGTTCCGAGCAGTACTTC.

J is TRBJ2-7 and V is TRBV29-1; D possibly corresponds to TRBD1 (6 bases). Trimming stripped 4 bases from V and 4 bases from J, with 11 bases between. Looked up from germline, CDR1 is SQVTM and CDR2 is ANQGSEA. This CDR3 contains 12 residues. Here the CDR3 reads CSVVAGAYEQYF. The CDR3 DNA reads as TGCAGCGTTGTAGCAGGGGCTTACGAGCAGTACTTC.

The CDR3 region is CASSLSGTGGFRETQYF. The CDR3, as DNA: TGTGCCAGCAGCTTAAGCGGAACGGGAGGGTTCCGGGAGACCCAGTACTTC. This sequence joins TRBV11-2 and TRBJ2-5; 8 bases are shared with TRBD2. The ends lost 2 bases at V and 5 bases at J; junction bases unmatched: 13. This CDR3 contains 17 residues. Germline loops: CDR1 SGHAT, CDR2 FQNNGV.

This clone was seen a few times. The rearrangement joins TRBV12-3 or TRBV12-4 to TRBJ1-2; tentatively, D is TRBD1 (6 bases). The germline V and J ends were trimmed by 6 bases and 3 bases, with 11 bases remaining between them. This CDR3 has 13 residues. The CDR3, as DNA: TGTGCCAGCAGCATAAGGGGGTACTATGGCTACACCTTC. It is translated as CASSIRGYYGYTF.

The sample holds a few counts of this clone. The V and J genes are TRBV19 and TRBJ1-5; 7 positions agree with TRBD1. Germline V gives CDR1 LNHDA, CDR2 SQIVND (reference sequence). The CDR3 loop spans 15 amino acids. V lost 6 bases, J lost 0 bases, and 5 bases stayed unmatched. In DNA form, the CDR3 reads TGTGCCAGTAGCACACAGGGGTCTAGCAATCAGCCCCAGCATTTT. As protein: CASSTQGSSNQPQHF.

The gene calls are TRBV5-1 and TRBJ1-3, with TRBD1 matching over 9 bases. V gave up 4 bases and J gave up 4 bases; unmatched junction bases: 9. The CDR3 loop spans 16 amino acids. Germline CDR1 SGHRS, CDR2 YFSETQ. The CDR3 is CASSLEQGARGNTIYF. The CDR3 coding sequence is TGCGCCAGCAGCCTCGAACAGGGGGCGCGCGGAAACACCATATATTTT.

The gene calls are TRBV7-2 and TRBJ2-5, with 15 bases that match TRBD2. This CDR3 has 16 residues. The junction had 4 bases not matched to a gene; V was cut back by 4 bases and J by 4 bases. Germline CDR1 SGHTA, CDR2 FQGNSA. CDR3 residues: CASSSGGLAGGETQYF. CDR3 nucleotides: TGTGCCAGCAGCTCGGGGGGACTAGCGGGAGGAGAGACCCAGTACTTC.

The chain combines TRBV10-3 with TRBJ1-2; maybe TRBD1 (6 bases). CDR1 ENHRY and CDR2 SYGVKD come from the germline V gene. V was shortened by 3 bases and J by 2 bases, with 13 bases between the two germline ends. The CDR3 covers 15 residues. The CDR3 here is CAISEVDRPNYGYTF. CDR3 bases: TGTGCCATCAGTGAAGTAGACAGGCCCAACTATGGCTACACCTTC.

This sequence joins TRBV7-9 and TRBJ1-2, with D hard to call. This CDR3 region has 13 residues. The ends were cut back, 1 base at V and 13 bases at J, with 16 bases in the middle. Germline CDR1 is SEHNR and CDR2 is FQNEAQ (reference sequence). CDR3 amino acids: CASSLGAVLLGTF. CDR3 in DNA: TGTGCCAGCAGCTTAGGGGCAGTCCTCCTGGGCACCTTC.

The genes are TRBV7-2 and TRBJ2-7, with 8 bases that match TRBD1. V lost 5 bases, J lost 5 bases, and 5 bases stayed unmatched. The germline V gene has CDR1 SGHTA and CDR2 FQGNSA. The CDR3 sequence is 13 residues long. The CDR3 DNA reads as TGTGCCAGCAGCCCGGACAGGGCCCACGAGCAGTACTTC. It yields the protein CASSPDRAHEQYF.

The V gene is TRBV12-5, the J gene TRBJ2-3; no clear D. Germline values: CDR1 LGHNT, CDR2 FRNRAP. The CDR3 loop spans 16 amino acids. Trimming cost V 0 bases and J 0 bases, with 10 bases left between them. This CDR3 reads CASGLVPGASTDTQYF. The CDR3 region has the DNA TGTGCTAGTGGTTTGGTACCGGGTGCGAGCACAGATACGCAGTATTTT.

The CDR3 coding sequence is TGTGCCTATAAATTTCTAGCGTCCCAAAATGAGCAGTTCTTC. Its protein is CAYKFLASQNEQFF. V and J are TRBV30 and TRBJ2-1, with TRBD2 as a possible D gene (6 bases). The CDR3 spans 14 residues. V was trimmed by 7 bases and J by 7 bases, leaving 20 bases between them. CDR1 and CDR2 from the germline V gene are GTSNPN and SVGIG (reference sequence).

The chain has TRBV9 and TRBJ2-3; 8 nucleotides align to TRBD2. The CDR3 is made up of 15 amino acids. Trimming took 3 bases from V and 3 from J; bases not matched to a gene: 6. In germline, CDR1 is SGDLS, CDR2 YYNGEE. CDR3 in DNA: TGTGCCAGCAGCGAGGGACTAGTAATGACAGATACGCAGTATTTT. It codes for CASSEGLVMTDTQYF.

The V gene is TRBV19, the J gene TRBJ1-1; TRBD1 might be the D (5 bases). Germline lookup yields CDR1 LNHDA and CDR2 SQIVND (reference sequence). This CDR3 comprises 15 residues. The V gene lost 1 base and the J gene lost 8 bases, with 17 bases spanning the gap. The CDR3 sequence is CASSIGRDLYMEAFF. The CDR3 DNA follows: TGTGCCAGTAGTATAGGAAGGGACTTATACATGGAAGCTTTCTTT.

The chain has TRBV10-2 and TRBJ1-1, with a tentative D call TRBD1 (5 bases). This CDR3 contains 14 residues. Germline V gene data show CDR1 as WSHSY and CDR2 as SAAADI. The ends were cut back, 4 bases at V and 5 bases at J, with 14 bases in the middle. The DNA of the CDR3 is TGCGCCAGCAGTGTTTCGGGCAGGGTGACTGAAGCTTTCTTT. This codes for CASSVSGRVTEAFF.

The CDR3 here is CASSQGAGAFF. Here the CDR3 DNA reads TGTGCCAGCAGCCAAGGGGCAGGGGCTTTCTTT. The chain recombines TRBV3-1 (or the pseudogene TRBV3-2) with TRBJ1-1; D is possibly TRBD1 (5 bases). Between the trimmed V and J ends, which lost 1 base and 11 bases, there was a span of 8 bases. From germline, CDR1 is LGHDT and CDR2 YNNKEL (reference sequence). The CDR3 loop spans 11 amino acids.

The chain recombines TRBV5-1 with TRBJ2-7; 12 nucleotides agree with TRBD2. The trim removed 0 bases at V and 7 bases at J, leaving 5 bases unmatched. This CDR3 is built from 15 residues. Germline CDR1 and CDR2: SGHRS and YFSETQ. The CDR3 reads CASSLVSSGRDEQYF. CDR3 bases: TGCGCCAGCAGCTTGGTTTCTAGCGGGAGGGATGAGCAGTACTTC.

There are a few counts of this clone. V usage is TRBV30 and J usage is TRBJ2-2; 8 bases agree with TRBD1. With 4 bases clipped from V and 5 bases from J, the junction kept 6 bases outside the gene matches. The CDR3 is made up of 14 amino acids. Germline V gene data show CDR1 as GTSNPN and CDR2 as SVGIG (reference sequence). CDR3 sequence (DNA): TGTGCCTGGAACCAGGGGGCTTGGACCGGGGAGCTGTTTTTT. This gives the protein CAWNQGAWTGELFF.

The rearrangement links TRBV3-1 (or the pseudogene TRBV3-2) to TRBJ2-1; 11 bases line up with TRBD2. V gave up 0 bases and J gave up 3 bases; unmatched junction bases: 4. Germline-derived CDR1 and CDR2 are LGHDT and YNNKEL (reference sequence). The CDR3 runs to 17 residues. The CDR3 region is CASSQDSGGAVYNEQFF. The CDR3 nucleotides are TGTGCCAGCAGCCAAGATAGCGGGGGGGCCGTCTACAATGAGCAGTTCTTC.

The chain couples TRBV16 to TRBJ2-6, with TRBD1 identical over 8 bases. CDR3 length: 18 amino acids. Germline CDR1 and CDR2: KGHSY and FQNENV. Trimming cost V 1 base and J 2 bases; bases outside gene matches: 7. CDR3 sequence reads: CASSQYGRGRAGANVLTF. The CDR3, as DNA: TGTGCCAGCAGCCAATACGGCAGGGGGCGAGCTGGGGCCAACGTCCTGACTTTC.

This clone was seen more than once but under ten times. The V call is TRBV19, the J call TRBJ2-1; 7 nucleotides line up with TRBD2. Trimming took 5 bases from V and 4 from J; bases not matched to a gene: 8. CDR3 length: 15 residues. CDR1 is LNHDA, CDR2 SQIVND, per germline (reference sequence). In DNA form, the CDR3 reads TGTGCCAGTAGTGTTGGGCGGGAGTCTTACAATGAGCAGTTCTTC. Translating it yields CASSVGRESYNEQFF.

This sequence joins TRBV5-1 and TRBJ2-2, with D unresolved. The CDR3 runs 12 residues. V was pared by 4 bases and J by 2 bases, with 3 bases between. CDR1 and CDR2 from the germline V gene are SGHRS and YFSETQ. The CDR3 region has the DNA TGCGCCAGCAGCCCTAACACCGGGGAGCTGTTTTTT. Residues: CASSPNTGELFF.